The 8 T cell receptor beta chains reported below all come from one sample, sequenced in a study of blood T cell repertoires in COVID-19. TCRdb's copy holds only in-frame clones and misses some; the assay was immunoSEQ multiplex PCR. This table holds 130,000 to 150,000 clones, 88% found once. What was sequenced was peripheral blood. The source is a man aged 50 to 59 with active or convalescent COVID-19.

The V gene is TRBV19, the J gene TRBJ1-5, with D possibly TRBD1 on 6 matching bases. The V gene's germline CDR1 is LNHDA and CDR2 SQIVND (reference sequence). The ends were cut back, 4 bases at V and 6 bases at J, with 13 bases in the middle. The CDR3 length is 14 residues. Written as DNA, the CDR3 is TGTGCCAGTAGTACTGCACAGGGACGTCAGCCCCAGCATTTT. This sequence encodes CASSTAQGRQPQHF.

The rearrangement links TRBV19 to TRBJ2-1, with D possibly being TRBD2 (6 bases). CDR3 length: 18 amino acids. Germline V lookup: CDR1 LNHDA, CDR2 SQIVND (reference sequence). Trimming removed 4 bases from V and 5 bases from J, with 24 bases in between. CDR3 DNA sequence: TGTGCCAGTAGTAACATCCTGGCGGGGCTAGCGCGAAACAATGAGCAGTTCTTC. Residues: CASSNILAGLARNNEQFF.

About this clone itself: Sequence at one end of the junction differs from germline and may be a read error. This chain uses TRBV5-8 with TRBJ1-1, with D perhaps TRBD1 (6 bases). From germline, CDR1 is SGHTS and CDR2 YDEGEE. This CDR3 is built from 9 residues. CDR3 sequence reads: CASSPRGIF. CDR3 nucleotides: TGTGCCAGCAGCCCCAGGGGAATTTTT.

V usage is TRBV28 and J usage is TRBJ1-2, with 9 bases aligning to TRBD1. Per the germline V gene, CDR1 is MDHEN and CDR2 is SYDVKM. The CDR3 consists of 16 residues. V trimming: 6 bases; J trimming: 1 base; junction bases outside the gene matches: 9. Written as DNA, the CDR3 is TGTGCCAGCAGCCGCGGGACAGGGAAATTTAACTATGGCTACACCTTC. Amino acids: CASSRGTGKFNYGYTF.

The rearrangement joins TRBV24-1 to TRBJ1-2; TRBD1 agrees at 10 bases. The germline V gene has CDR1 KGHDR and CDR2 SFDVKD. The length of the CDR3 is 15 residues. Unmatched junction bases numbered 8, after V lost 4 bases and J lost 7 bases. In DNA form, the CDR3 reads TGTGCCACCAGTGACCCCGACAGGGGGCTAGCTGGCTACACCTTC. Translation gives CATSDPDRGLAGYTF.

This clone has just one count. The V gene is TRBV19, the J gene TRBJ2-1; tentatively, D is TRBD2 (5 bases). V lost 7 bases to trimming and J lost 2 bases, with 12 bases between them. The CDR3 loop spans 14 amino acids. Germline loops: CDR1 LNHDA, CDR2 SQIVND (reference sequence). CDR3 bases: TGTGCCAGTAACGGGGTTGAGGCCTACAATGAGCAGTTCTTC. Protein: CASNGVEAYNEQFF.

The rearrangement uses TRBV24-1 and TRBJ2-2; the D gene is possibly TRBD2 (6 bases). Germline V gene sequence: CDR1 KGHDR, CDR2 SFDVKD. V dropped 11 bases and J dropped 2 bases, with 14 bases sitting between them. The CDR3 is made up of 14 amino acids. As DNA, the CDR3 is TGTGCCAGCGGGGAAGGGACTAACACCGGGGAGCTGTTTTTT. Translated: CASGEGTNTGELFF.

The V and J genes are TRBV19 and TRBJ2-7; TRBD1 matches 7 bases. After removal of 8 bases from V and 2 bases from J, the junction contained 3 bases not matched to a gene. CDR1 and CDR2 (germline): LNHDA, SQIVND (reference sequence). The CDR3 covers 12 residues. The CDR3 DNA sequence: TGTGCCAGTGGACAGGAGCCCTACGAGCAGTACTTC. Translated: CASGQEPYEQYF. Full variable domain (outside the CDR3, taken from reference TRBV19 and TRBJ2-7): DGGITQSPKYLFRKEGQNVTLSCEQNLNHDAMYWYRQDPGQGLRLIYYSQIVNDFQKGDIAEGYSVSREKKESFPLTVTSAQKNPTAFYLCASGQEPYEQYFGPGTRLTVT.